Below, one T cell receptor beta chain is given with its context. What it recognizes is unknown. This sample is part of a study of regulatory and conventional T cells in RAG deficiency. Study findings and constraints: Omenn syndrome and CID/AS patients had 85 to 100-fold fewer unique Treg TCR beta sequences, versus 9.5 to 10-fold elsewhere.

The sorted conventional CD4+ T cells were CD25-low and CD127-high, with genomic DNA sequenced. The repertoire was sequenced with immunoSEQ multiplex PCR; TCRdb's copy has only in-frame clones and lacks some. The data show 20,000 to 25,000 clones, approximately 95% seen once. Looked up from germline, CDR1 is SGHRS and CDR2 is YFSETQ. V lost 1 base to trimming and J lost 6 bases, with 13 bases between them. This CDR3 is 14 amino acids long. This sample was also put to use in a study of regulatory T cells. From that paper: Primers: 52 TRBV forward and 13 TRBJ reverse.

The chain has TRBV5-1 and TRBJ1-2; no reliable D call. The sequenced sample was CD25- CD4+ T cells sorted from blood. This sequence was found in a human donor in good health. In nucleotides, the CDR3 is TGCGCCAGCAGCTTGATCCCGGTGGAGGATGGCTACACCTTC. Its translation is CASSLIPVEDGYTF.